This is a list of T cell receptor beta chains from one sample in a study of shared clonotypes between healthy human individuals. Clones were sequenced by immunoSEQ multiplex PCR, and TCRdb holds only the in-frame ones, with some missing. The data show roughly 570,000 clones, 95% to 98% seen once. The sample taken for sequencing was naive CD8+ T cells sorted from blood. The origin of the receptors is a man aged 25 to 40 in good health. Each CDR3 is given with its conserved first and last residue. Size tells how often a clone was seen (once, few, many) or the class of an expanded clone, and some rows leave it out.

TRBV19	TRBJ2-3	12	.	CASSIWADTQYF
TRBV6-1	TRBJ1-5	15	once	CASSEKGNSNQPQHF
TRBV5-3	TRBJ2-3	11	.	CARRKGDTQYF
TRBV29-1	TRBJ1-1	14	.	CSVEGTGGFTEAFF
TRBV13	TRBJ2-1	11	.	CASSTGVEQFF
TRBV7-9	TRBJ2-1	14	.	CASSFAGSGNEQFF
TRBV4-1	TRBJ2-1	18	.	CASSQDWGLAGGYNEQFF
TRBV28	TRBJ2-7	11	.	CASSPQGEQYF
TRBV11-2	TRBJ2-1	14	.	CASSETSGRNEQFF
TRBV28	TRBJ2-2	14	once	CASSLSRNTGELFF
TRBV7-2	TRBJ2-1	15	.	CASSWMSGTRGEQFF
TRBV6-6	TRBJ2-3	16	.	CASRKGQRLMTDTQYF
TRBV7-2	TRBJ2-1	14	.	CASSSGTRGNEQFF
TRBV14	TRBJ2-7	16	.	CASSQDWGESSYEQYF
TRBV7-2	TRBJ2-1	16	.	CASSLVPGLAGGEQFF
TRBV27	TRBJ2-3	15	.	CASSLLPVSRDTQYF
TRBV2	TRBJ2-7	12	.	CASIGPGYEQYF
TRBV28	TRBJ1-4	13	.	CASRQGRLGELFF
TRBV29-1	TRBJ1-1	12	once	CSVDGRNTEAFF
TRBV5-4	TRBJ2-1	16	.	CASSLYVLAVDNEQFF
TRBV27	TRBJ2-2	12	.	CASSRIAGELFF
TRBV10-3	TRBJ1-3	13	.	CAIFGQPGNTIYF
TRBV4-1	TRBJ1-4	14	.	CASSPGTTFEKLFF
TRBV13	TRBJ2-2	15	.	CASSKTGDGTGELFF
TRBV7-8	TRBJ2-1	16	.	CASSLNRRQGLNEQFF
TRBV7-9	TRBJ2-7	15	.	CASSYGQGRSYEQYF
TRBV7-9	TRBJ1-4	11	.	CASSHNEKLFF
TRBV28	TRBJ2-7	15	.	CASMSGGSHYDEQYF
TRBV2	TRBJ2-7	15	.	CASSEGIGETYEQYF
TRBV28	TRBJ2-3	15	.	CASVYRERGTDTQYF